The present T cell receptor (beta chain) was sequenced within a study of response to subunit inactivated influenza vaccine. The study, taken as a whole, reports: A suggestion made by the authors is that each seasonal influenza vaccination recruits few new T cells.

This clonotype was detected only a few times. What it binds is unknown. TCRdb re-called the RT-PCR reads with MiXCR, one entry per CDR3 protein. The data show some 480,000 distinct CDR3 sequences, with roughly 11% seen just once and approximately 12% held by the top ten. The TCR comes from a man aged 50-60 years who received an inactivated influenza vaccine. Specimen: PBMCs from blood, collected roughly 6 weeks after vaccination.

The CDR3: CSAREFRGRIYGYTF. As DNA, the CDR3 is TGCAGTGCTAGAGAATTCAGGGGGCGCATCTATGGCTACACCTTC. The chain has TRBV20-1 and TRBJ1-2, with 8 bases lining up with TRBD1. Unmatched junction bases numbered 7, after V lost 0 bases and J lost 4 bases. The germline CDR1 and CDR2 sequences are DFQATT and SNEGSKA (reference sequence). This CDR3 contains 15 residues.